A single sample gave rise to the 7 T cell receptor beta chains below, sequenced in a study of T cell clones after liver transplantation (dated by TCRdb to between 2019 and 2020). The method was the immunoSEQ multiplex PCR assay. This is the immuneACCESS table as TCRdb keeps it, with only in-frame sequences that have V and J called. A part of the clones is gone; compared with another copy, unresolved V genes explain less than half, and the rest is unexplained. This sample is represented by around 21,000 clones; roughly 92% of them were singletons. The leading ten clones occupy 20% to 30% of the sample. The specimen comprised CD8+ T cells from blood, sampled approximately 26 months after liver transplant. Receptors originate from a human patient who received a liver transplant. After a transplant, certain T cells may trace back to the graft donor.

The genes are TRBV30 and TRBJ2-7, with D tentatively TRBD1 (6 bases). Germline V gene sequence: CDR1 GTSNPN, CDR2 SVGIG (reference sequence). V was pared by 2 bases and J by 2 bases, with 16 bases between. The CDR3 consists of 15 residues. The CDR3 here is CAWSKTQQGPYEQYF. CDR3 nucleotide sequence: TGTGCCTGGAGTAAGACCCAGCAGGGGCCCTACGAGCAGTACTTC.

The rearrangement links TRBV1 to TRBJ2-7; the D call of TRBD1 is as the table states it, not checked on the DNA. TRBV1 is designated a pseudogene. The CDR3 spans 20 residues. The CDR3 reads CTSSQDCGYSRTGRAGEQYF. CDR3 bases: TGCACCAGCAGCCAAGATTGTGGTTACTCTAGAACAGGTAGAGCCGGCGAGCAGTACTTC.

V and J are TRBV4-3 and TRBJ2-5, with 7 bases matching TRBD2. The J segment lost 1 base and the V segment lost 0 bases, leaving 11 bases of the junction unmatched. This CDR3 spans 18 amino acids. Germline V gives CDR1 LGHNA, CDR2 YSLEER. The DNA for the CDR3 is TGCGCCAGCAGCCAAGATAACCTAGCGGAGGCCCTCCAAGAGACCCAGTACTTC. Its translation: CASSQDNLAEALQETQYF.

This chain connects TRBV13 to TRBJ2-2; D perhaps matches TRBD2 (5 bases). The CDR3 has 12 residues. Trimming cost V 8 bases and J 7 bases, with 11 bases left between them. Germline V gene lookup returns CDR1 PRHDT and CDR2 FYEKMQ (reference sequence). In nucleotides, the CDR3 is TGTGCCAGCGGGAGACGGGGCGGGGAGCTGTTTTTT. Its translation is CASGRRGGELFF.

V is TRBV4-2 and J is TRBJ2-1; D may match TRBD1 or TRBD2 (5 bases each). This CDR3 has 14 residues. The germline V and J ends were trimmed by 0 bases and 5 bases, with 8 bases remaining between them. CDR1 and CDR2 from the germline V gene are LGHNA and YNFKEQ. In DNA form, the CDR3 reads TGTGCCAGCAGCCAAGATGGGACCCACAATGAGCAGTTCTTC. Translating it yields CASSQDGTHNEQFF.

This clone was picked up one time. The V call is TRBV11-3, the J call TRBJ2-7; maybe TRBD1 (6 bases). The CDR3 loop spans 14 amino acids. Germline V gene lookup returns CDR1 SGHNT and CDR2 YENEEA. Between the trimmed V and J ends, which lost 5 bases and 2 bases, there was a span of 13 bases. Here the CDR3 reads CASSQRTATYEQYF. CDR3 coding DNA: TGTGCCAGCAGCCAACGGACAGCAACCTACGAGCAGTACTTC.

J is TRBJ2-7 and V is TRBV5-5; the D gene could be TRBD1 or TRBD2 (6 bases each). Germline CDR1 and CDR2: SGHKS and YYEKEE (reference sequence). This CDR3 region has 16 residues. V was clipped by 4 bases and J by 4 bases, with 21 bases between them. CDR3 in amino acids: CASSGGITGTRYEQYF. In nucleotides, the CDR3 is TGTGCCAGCAGCGGGGGGATAACCGGGACACGGTACGAGCAGTACTTC.